The rows below give T cell receptor beta chains drawn from one sample of a study of blood T cell repertoires in COVID-19. The table came from immunoSEQ multiplex PCR; TCRdb's copy has only in-frame clones and leaves some out. The sample lists 150,000 or so clones, roughly four fifths occurring once. The specimen was peripheral blood. The receptors were gathered from a human donor with acute or convalescent COVID-19. The donor label of this sample is uncertain. Both conserved end residues are part of each CDR3. A D gene is named only where the DNA matches it firmly. Size values are once, few and many counts, or a class for expanded clones, and some rows have none.

cdr3_length: 15
v_call: TRBV20-1
clone_size: .
j_call: TRBJ2-1
d_call: TRBD2
cdr3_aa: CSASTSGGEGNEQFF
cdr3_nt: TGCAGTGCTAGTACTAGCGGGGGGGAGGGCAATGAGCAGTTCTTC

cdr3_length: 16
v_call: TRBV4-2
clone_size: .
j_call: TRBJ1-2
d_call: .
cdr3_aa: CASSQDTGIGVYGYTF
cdr3_nt: TGTGCCAGCAGCCAAGATACGGGGATAGGAGTCTATGGCTACACCTTC

cdr3_length: 14
v_call: TRBV5-1
clone_size: .
j_call: TRBJ2-1
d_call: TRBD2
cdr3_aa: CASRGAGEYNEQFF
cdr3_nt: TGCGCCAGCAGAGGAGCGGGGGAATACAATGAGCAGTTCTTC

cdr3_length: 18
v_call: TRBV29-1
clone_size: few
j_call: TRBJ2-1
d_call: TRBD2
cdr3_aa: CSVESGTSGGYSYNEQFF
cdr3_nt: TGCAGCGTCGAATCCGGGACTAGCGGGGGATACTCCTACAATGAGCAGTTCTTC

cdr3_length: 15
v_call: TRBV11-2
clone_size: .
j_call: TRBJ1-1
d_call: .
cdr3_aa: CASSFRAGAGTEAFF
cdr3_nt: TGTGCCAGCAGCTTTAGGGCAGGGGCTGGCACTGAAGCTTTCTTT

cdr3_length: 13
v_call: TRBV5-1
clone_size: .
j_call: TRBJ1-1
d_call: TRBD1
cdr3_aa: CASGGQGGTEAFF
cdr3_nt: TGCGCCAGCGGTGGACAGGGCGGAACTGAAGCTTTCTTT

cdr3_length: 15
v_call: TRBV29-1
clone_size: .
j_call: TRBJ1-3
d_call: TRBD1
cdr3_aa: CSVAVTGERGNTIYF
cdr3_nt: TGCAGCGTTGCCGTGACAGGGGAAAGAGGAAACACCATATATTTT

cdr3_length: 16
v_call: TRBV5-1
clone_size: .
j_call: TRBJ2-5
d_call: .
cdr3_aa: CASSFGGAVSQETQYF
cdr3_nt: TGCGCCAGCAGCTTTGGAGGGGCAGTATCTCAAGAGACCCAGTACTTC

cdr3_length: 12
v_call: TRBV29-1
clone_size: .
j_call: TRBJ1-1
d_call: .
cdr3_aa: CSVVGGPTEAFF
cdr3_nt: TGCAGCGTTGTGGGGGGGCCCACTGAAGCTTTCTTT

cdr3_length: 13
v_call: TRBV7-2
clone_size: .
j_call: TRBJ1-2
d_call: .
cdr3_aa: CASSLVQPYGYTF
cdr3_nt: TGTGCCAGCAGCTTAGTACAGCCCTATGGCTACACCTTC

cdr3_length: 13
v_call: TRBV5-1
clone_size: .
j_call: TRBJ1-1
d_call: .
cdr3_aa: CASSFLRNTEAFF
cdr3_nt: TGCGCCAGCAGCTTTTTGCGGAACACTGAAGCTTTCTTT

cdr3_length: 14
v_call: TRBV4-1
clone_size: .
j_call: TRBJ1-1
d_call: .
cdr3_aa: CASSPGHLNTEAFF
cdr3_nt: TGCGCCAGCAGCCCGGGACATCTGAACACTGAAGCTTTCTTT